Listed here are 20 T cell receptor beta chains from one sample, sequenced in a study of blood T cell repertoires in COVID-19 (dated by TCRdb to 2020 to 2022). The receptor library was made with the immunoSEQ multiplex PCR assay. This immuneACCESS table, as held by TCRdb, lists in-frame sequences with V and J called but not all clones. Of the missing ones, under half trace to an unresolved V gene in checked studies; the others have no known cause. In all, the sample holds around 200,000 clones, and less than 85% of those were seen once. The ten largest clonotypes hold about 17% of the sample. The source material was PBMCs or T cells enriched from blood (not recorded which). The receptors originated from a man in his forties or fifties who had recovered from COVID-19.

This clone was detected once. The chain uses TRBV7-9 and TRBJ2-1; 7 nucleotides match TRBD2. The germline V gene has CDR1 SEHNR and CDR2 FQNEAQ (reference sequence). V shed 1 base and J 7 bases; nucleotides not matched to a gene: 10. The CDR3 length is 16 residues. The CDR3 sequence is CASSLVPAGVVNEQFF. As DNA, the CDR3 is TGTGCCAGCAGCTTAGTCCCTGCGGGAGTCGTGAATGAGCAGTTCTTC.

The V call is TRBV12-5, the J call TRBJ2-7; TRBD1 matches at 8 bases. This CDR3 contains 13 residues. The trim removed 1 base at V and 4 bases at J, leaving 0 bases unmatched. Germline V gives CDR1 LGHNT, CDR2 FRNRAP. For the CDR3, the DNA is TGTGCTAGTGGTTTGGGACAGGGGTACGAGCAGTACTTC. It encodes CASGLGQGYEQYF.

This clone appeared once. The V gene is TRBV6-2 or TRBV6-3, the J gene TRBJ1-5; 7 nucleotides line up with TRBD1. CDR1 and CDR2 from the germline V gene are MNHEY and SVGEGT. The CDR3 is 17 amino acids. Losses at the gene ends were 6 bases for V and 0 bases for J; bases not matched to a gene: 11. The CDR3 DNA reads TGTGCCAGCAGCCCCCAGGGACAGATATATAGCAATCAGCCCCAGCATTTT. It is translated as CASSPQGQIYSNQPQHF.

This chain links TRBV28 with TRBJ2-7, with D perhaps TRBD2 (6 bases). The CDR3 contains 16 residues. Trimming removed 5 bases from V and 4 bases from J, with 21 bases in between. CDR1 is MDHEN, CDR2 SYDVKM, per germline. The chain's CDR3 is CASSTGGATQVYEQYF. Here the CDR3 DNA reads TGTGCCAGCAGTACCGGCGGGGCCACGCAGGTGTACGAGCAGTACTTC.

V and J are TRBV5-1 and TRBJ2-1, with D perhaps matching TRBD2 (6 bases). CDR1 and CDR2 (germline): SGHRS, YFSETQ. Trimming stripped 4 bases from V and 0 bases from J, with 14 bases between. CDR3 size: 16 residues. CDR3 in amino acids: CASSPRRGSSYNEQFF. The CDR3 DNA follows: TGCGCCAGCAGCCCTCGGCGGGGCAGCTCCTACAATGAGCAGTTCTTC.

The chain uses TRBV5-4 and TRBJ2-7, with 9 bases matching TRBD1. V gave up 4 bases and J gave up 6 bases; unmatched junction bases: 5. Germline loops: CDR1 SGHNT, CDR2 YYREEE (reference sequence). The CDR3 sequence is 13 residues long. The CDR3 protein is CASSPDRGSEQYF. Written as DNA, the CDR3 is TGTGCCAGCAGCCCGGACAGGGGCTCCGAGCAGTACTTC.

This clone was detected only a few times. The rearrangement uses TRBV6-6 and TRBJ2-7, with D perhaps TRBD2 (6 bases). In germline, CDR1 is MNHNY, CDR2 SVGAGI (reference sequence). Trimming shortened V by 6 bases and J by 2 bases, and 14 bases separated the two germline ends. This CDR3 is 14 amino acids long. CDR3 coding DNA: TGTGCCAGCAGACGGCGGGACGGCACCTACGAGCAGTACTTC. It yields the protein CASRRRDGTYEQYF.

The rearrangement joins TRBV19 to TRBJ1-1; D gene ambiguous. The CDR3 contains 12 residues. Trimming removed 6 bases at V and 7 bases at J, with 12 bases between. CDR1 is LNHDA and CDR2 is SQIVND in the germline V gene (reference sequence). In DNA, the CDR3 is TGTGCCAGTAGCGACACCCTGGATGAAGCTTTCTTT. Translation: CASSDTLDEAFF.

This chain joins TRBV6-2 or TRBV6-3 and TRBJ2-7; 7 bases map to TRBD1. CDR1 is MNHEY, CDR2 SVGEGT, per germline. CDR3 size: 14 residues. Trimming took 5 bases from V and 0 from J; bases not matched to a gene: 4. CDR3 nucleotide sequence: TGTGCCAGCAGTCCCCGGGACAGCTCCTACGAGCAGTACTTC. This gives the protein CASSPRDSSYEQYF.

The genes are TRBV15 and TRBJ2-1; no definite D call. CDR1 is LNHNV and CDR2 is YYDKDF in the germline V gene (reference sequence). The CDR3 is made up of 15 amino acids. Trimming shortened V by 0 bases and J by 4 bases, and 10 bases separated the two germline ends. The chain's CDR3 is CATSREAEWYNEQFF. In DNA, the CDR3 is TGTGCCACCAGCAGAGAGGCGGAGTGGTACAATGAGCAGTTCTTC.

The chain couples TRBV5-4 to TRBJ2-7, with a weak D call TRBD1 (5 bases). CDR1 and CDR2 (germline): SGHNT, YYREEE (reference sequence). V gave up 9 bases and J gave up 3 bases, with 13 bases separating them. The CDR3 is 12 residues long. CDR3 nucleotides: TGTGCCACCCGAACAGGTGACTACGAGCAGTACTTC. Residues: CATRTGDYEQYF.

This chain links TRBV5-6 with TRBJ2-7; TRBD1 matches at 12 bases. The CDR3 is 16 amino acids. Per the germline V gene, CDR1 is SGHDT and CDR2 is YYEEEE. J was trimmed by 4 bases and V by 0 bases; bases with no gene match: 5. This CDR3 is CASSLAGQGAVYEQYF. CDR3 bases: TGTGCCAGCAGCTTGGCGGGACAGGGGGCAGTGTACGAGCAGTACTTC.

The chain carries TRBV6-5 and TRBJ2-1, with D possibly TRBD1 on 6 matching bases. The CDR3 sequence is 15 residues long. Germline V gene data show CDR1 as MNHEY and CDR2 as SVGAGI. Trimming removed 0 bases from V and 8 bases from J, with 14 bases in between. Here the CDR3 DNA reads TGTGCCAGCAGTTACTCGACGACAGGTCTCTATGAGCAGTTCTTC. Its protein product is CASSYSTTGLYEQFF.

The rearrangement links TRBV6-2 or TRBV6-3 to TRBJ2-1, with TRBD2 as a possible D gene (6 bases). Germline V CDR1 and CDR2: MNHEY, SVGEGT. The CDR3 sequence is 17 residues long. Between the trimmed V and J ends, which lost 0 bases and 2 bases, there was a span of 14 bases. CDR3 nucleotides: TGTGCCAGCAGTTACTCCCTGGGGGGTTCCGCCTACAATGAGCAGTTCTTC. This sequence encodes CASSYSLGGSAYNEQFF.

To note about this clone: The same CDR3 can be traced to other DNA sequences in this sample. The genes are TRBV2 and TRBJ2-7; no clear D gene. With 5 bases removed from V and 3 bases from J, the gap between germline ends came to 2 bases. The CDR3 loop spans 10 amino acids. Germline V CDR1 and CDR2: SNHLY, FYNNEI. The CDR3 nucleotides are TGTGCCAGCAGTCTCTACGAGCAGTACTTC. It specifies CASSLYEQYF.

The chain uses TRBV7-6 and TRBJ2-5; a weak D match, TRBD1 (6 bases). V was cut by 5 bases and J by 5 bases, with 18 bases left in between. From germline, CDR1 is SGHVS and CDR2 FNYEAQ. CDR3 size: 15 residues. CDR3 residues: CASSPRGNGAETQYF. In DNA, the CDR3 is TGTGCCAGCAGCCCAAGGGGGAACGGGGCGGAGACCCAGTACTTC.

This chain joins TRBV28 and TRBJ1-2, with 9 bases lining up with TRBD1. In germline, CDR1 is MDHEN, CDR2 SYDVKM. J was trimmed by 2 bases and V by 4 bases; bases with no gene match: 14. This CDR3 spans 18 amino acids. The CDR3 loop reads CASSSGQGTLTYNYGYTF. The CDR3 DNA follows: TGTGCCAGCAGTTCAGGACAGGGGACTCTTACCTACAACTATGGCTACACCTTC.

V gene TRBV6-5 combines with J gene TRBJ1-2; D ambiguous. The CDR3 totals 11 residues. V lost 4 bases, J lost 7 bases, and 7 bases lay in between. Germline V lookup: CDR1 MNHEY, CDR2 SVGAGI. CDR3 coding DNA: TGTGCCAGCAGTTCGGGGTTTGGCTACACCTTC. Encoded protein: CASSSGFGYTF.

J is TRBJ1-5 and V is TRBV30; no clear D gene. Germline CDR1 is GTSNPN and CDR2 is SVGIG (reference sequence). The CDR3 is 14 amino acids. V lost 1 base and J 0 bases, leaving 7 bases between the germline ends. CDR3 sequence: CAWSAPYSNQPQHF. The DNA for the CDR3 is TGTGCCTGGAGTGCTCCGTATAGCAATCAGCCCCAGCATTTT.

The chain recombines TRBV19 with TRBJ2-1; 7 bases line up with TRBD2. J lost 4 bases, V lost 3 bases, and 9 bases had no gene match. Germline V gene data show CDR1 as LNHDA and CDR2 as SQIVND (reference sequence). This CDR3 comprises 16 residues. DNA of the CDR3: TGTGCCAGTAGTATTATGCCTAGCGGAGGGTACAATGAGCAGTTCTTC. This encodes CASSIMPSGGYNEQFF.